The 5 T cell receptor beta chains reported below all come from one sample, sequenced in a study of T cell changes during pregnancy in multiple sclerosis. TCRdb's copy holds only in-frame clones and misses some; the assay was immunoSEQ multiplex PCR. The data hold 70,000 to 95,000 clones, with just under 95% observed a single time. Sequences were derived from peripheral blood, sampled in the first trimester of pregnancy. These receptors were collected from a female donor with multiple sclerosis, enrolled in a pregnancy study.

CDR3 loop: CASRQDGHEQFF. As DNA, the CDR3 is TGTGCCAGCAGACAGGATGGGCATGAGCAGTTCTTC. This sequence joins TRBV2 and TRBJ2-1; D is perhaps TRBD1 (5 bases). Trimming took off 6 bases at V and 8 bases at J, with 11 bases between the two ends. This CDR3 has 12 amino acids. Per the germline V gene, CDR1 is SNHLY and CDR2 is FYNNEI.

The chain carries TRBV13 and TRBJ2-7; unclear D gene. Germline V gene data show CDR1 as PRHDT and CDR2 as FYEKMQ (reference sequence). This CDR3 has 12 amino acids. Trimming pared 2 bases from V and 3 bases from J, leaving 5 bases between. The CDR3 sequence is CASSLSSYEQYF. CDR3 nucleotides: TGTGCCAGCAGCTTAAGTAGCTACGAGCAGTACTTC.

The V and J genes are TRBV5-1 and TRBJ2-5; D uncertain. Trimming removed 1 base at V and 1 base at J, with 5 bases between. The germline V gene encodes CDR1 SGHRS and CDR2 YFSETQ. The CDR3 totals 13 residues. The DNA of the CDR3 is TGCGCCAGCAGCTTGATGGCCCAAGAGACCCAGTACTTC. This encodes CASSLMAQETQYF.

This chain connects TRBV5-1 to TRBJ2-1; 9 nucleotides agree with TRBD2. The germline CDR1 and CDR2 sequences are SGHRS and YFSETQ. The CDR3 has 15 amino acids. Losses at the gene ends were 2 bases for V and 7 bases for J; bases not matched to a gene: 7. CDR3 bases: TGCGCCAGCAGCTTTGGCGGGGGGGCTTCTAATGAGCAGTTCTTC. This translates into CASSFGGGASNEQFF.

This clone was detected once. The chain employs TRBV18 and TRBJ1-1; 9 positions agree with TRBD1. Germline V gene lookup returns CDR1 KGHSH and CDR2 LQKENI. The V segment lost 2 bases and the J segment 1 base; nucleotides outside the gene matches: 5. This CDR3 is built from 16 residues. CDR3 loop: CASSPLAGQGNTEAFF. CDR3 DNA sequence: TGTGCCAGCTCACCATTAGCGGGACAGGGGAACACTGAAGCTTTCTTT.